The 10 T cell receptor beta chains presented below share a single source sample, sequenced in a study of cytomegalovirus exposure and HLA in healthy donors. Libraries were prepared by immunoSEQ multiplex PCR; TCRdb keeps only in-frame clonotypes and omits some of them. The sample has about 160,000 clones; about 85% are singletons. The sample comprised PBMCs. The receptor set was obtained from a man aged 25 to 45 in good health and CMV-seropositive.

J is TRBJ2-7 and V is TRBV5-5, with 8 bases that match TRBD1. CDR1 and CDR2 from the germline V gene are SGHKS and YYEKEE (reference sequence). Trimming cost V 8 bases and J 0 bases; bases outside gene matches: 4. CDR3 size: 13 residues. The CDR3 sequence: CASNRGASYEQYF. CDR3 bases: TGTGCCAGTAACAGGGGGGCCTCCTACGAGCAGTACTTC.

V gene TRBV5-1 combines with J gene TRBJ2-1; 10 bases line up with TRBD2. CDR1 and CDR2 from the germline V gene are SGHRS and YFSETQ. The CDR3 extends over 16 amino acids. With V trimmed by 0 bases and J by 4 bases, 4 bases remained unmatched. The CDR3 DNA is TGCGCCAGCAGCTTGGGTTCTAGCGGGGGTTACAATGAGCAGTTCTTC. Protein: CASSLGSSGGYNEQFF.

The genes are TRBV29-1 and TRBJ2-5; TRBD1 agrees at 7 bases. The CDR3 consists of 13 residues. V was pared by 6 bases and J by 1 base, with 5 bases of the junction left unmatched. From germline, CDR1 is SQVTM and CDR2 ANQGSEA. The CDR3: CSVARQGQETQYF. The DNA of the CDR3 is TGCAGCGTGGCCAGACAGGGCCAAGAGACCCAGTACTTC.

The V call is TRBV5-6, the J call TRBJ1-1; D unclear. There are 13 residues in the CDR3. Germline CDR1 is SGHDT and CDR2 is YYEEEE. The germline V and J ends were trimmed by 0 bases and 4 bases, with 7 bases remaining between them. This CDR3 reads CASSLVIPTEAFF. The CDR3 DNA reads TGTGCCAGCAGCTTGGTCATCCCCACTGAAGCTTTCTTT.

The chain links TRBV18 to TRBJ2-1; 8 nucleotides match TRBD2. Germline CDR1 and CDR2: KGHSH and LQKENI. The CDR3 spans 18 residues. J gave up 0 bases and V 0 bases, and 7 bases lay outside the gene matches. DNA for the CDR3: TGTGCCAGCTCACCACCCACCGGGGGGGGGAGCTCCTACAATGAGCAGTTCTTC. Amino acid sequence: CASSPPTGGGSSYNEQFF.

J is TRBJ2-3 and V is TRBV7-8; TRBD2 matches at 13 bases. J lost 3 bases, V lost 5 bases, and 8 bases had no gene match. The CDR3 has 17 residues. Per germline, CDR1 SGHVS and CDR2 FQNEAQ. This CDR3 reads CASSLLAGGRLTDTQYF. In DNA form, the CDR3 reads TGTGCCAGCAGCCTACTAGCGGGGGGGCGTTTGACAGATACGCAGTATTTT.

J is TRBJ1-1 and V is TRBV15; no clear D gene. Trimming left V 1 base short and J 4 bases short, with 10 bases between. The CDR3 is 14 residues long. Per the germline V gene, CDR1 is LNHNV and CDR2 is YYDKDF (reference sequence). CDR3 in amino acids: CATSRAERGTEAFF. DNA for the CDR3: TGTGCCACCAGCAGAGCGGAAAGAGGCACTGAAGCTTTCTTT.

This chain links TRBV5-4 with TRBJ1-4, with D unclear. V was clipped by 0 bases and J by 7 bases, with 16 bases between them. The CDR3 is 16 residues long. Germline loops: CDR1 SGHNT, CDR2 YYREEE (reference sequence). For the CDR3, the DNA is TGTGCCAGCAGCTTGGCCCGCGCGGGGAGGAGTGAAAAACTGTTTTTT. Its protein product is CASSLARAGRSEKLFF.

Note on this clone: Other DNA sequences in the sample encode the same CDR3. The rearrangement joins TRBV7-2 to TRBJ2-7; no clear D. Deletions cut 3 bases from V and 2 bases from J, with 5 bases between. Germline V gene sequence: CDR1 SGHTA, CDR2 FQGNSA. The CDR3 contains 12 residues. The CDR3 region is CASSFLPYEQYF. Here the CDR3 DNA reads TGTGCCAGCAGCTTTCTACCCTACGAGCAGTACTTC.

This sequence joins TRBV27 and TRBJ1-1, with 12 bases that match TRBD1. This CDR3 region has 20 residues. Unmatched junction bases numbered 16, after V lost 0 bases and J lost 5 bases. Germline assignment: CDR1 MNHEY and CDR2 SMNVEV (reference sequence). The CDR3 DNA reads TGTGCCAGCAGTTTATCAGGTTGGAGAGGGACAGGGGGCGTAGAGACTGAAGCTTTCTTT. The encoded protein is CASSLSGWRGTGGVETEAFF.